This T cell receptor (beta chain) was recovered during a study of blood T cell repertoires in COVID-19 (dated by TCRdb to the early 2020s). At the level of the whole study: The collaborator samples originated in the United States, Italy and Spain and spanned the acute and convalescent phases of COVID-19. The material from the prospective study consisted of cDNA or gDNA derived from T cells, B-cell-depleted T cells, or PBMCs. Deeply sampled blood TCRbeta repertoires from subjects exposed to, actively infected with, or recovered from COVID-19 were included in the dataset. The repertoires were released in a freely available public database meant as a resource for research on the immune response to SARS-CoV-2. Samples came from the ongoing ImmuneRACE study (first 160 participants) plus 1,254 subjects from 6 global collaborators. A de-identified subject ID, COVID-19 status, age in years and sex were almost always included in the sample metadata. HLA class I and class II types, where available, came from metadata supplied by the sample provider rather than from assay-based typing.

TCRbeta CDR3 regions were amplified from genomic DNA using the immunoSEQ Assay, a bias-controlled multiplex PCR. As for the authors' bioinformatics: Nucleated cell counts per sample were estimated from amplification of reference gene primers within the assay. Sequence reads were collapsed and filtered to measure the absolute abundance of every unique TCRbeta CDR3 rearrangement. For each sample, productive Simpson clonality was calculated as the square root of Simpson's diversity index across productive rearrangements. TCRdb's version of the immuneACCESS table is confined to in-frame rearrangements and falls short of the full clone set. An unresolved V gene accounts for under half of the shortfall where checked; the remainder is of unknown origin. V and J calls and clone size are as listed in that table; D and trimming were resolved from the DNA. For this sample there are 360,000 or so clones; around nine tenths appear just once. Clones ranked in the top ten supply roughly 4% of the sample.

At one collaborating source in Seattle, patients were enrolled during active infection and were followed longitudinally through the course of disease. The collaborating institutions used their own protocols to collect whole blood in K2EDTA tubes. For TCRbeta analysis, collaborators shipped samples in one of three forms: frozen whole blood, isolated PBMCs, or DNA extracted from either of those sample types. This clone was seen a single time. The target of this receptor is not known. It has no much larger one-base neighbor in the sample; base qualities were not kept. Overall results and qualifications from the work: Clinical and demographic metadata were provided uncurated, with the amount varying by source and participant.

Inclusive of the bounding cysteine and phenylalanine, the CDR3 is 14 residues long. Only the CDR3 portion is preserved as DNA: 42 bases, with reading frame beginning at the first base. The germline V gene sets CDR1 to MDHEN and CDR2 to SYDVKM. V trim: 5 bases; J trim: 8 bases; unmatched bases: 9. The sequence is built from TRBV28 and TRBJ1-2; a stretch of 9 junction bases matches TRBD1. Specimen: peripheral blood. The clonotype comes from a woman aged 55-75 years with COVID-19, enrolled during active disease. The base sequence is TGTGCCAGCAGTCACGGACAGGGGAAGGGGGGCTACACCTTC. The translation is CASSHGQGKGGYTF.